This T cell receptor beta chain was documented in a study of beta chain features in type 1 diabetes. Findings and limits, study-wide: Shorter templates might be favored by PCR, equally in patients and controls. Possibly, sequencing cDNA over-represented cells that had high TCR expression levels. Unsettled here was the matter of whether HLA type influences TCRB rearrangement.

Sequenced material consisted of expressed TCRB transcripts (all of the isolated RNA was reverse transcribed). Naive, central memory and regulatory T cell samples averaged around 3.3 million reads. Assay used: immunoSEQ multiplex PCR; TCRdb lists only in-frame clones, some missing. There are 620,000 or so clones in the sample; 15% occur only once, and about 0.097% lies in the top ten. This CDR3 comprises 13 residues. The germline gives CDR1 ENHRY, CDR2 SYGVKD. Trimming shortened V by 8 bases and J by 0 bases, and 8 bases separated the two germline ends. Comments on this clone: The antigen is unknown.

The chain has TRBV10-3 and TRBJ2-1; no firm D call. The receptor comes from a man aged 18 to 30 in good health. Sequenced: naive CD4+ T cells from blood. The CDR3 protein is CAISWDSYNEQFF. CDR3 in DNA: TGTGCCATCTCCTGGGACTCCTACAATGAGCAGTTCTTC.